Presented here are 11 T cell receptor beta chains from one specimen sequenced in a study of blood T cells in healthy people across ages. Sample-barcoded 5' priming and a J-beta primer mix drove a second PCR of about 7 to 11 cycles. TCRdb ran MiXCR on the 5' RACE reads and lists one entry per CDR3 protein. Among 1 million or so distinct CDR3 sequences listed, over 35% were seen once. Input material: blood. Receptors were obtained from a woman aged 55-70 years in good health.

This clonotype has only a few counts. The genes are TRBV6-5 and TRBJ1-4; 9 bases match TRBD1. The ends lost 4 bases at V and 2 bases at J; junction bases unmatched: 2. Germline lookup yields CDR1 MNHEY and CDR2 SVGAGI. The CDR3 covers 15 residues. This CDR3 reads CASSSTGGTNEKLFF. The DNA for the CDR3 is TGTGCCAGCAGTTCGACAGGGGGGACTAATGAAAAACTGTTTTTT.

This clonotype showed up just a few times. The CDR3 sequence is CASSEGHQNEQFF. CDR3 bases: TGTGCCAGCAGCGAGGGACATCAGAATGAGCAGTTCTTC. The rearrangement links TRBV9 to TRBJ2-1; maybe TRBD1 (6 bases). The CDR3 consists of 13 residues. CDR1 SGDLS and CDR2 YYNGEE come from the germline V gene. The germline V and J ends were trimmed by 3 bases and 7 bases, with 11 bases remaining between them.

V usage is TRBV9 and J usage is TRBJ2-1, with 7 bases matching TRBD2. Gene TRBJ2-7 matches the end of the DNA better, so the J call may be wrong. Germline assignment: CDR1 SGDLS and CDR2 YYNGEE. The CDR3 runs to 16 residues. The CDR3 DNA reads TGTGCCAGCAGCGTTCAATTGGGACTAACCTACAATGAGCAGTACTTC. This codes for CASSVQLGLTYNEQYF.

The chain couples TRBV5-4 to TRBJ2-1; D is unclear. Germline V gives CDR1 SGHNT, CDR2 YYREEE (reference sequence). There are 14 residues in the CDR3. V was shortened by 7 bases and J by 7 bases, with 18 bases between the two germline ends. The CDR3 nucleotides read TGTGCCAGCCGGGTGGAGCCACTATATAATGAGCAGTTCTTC. Translated: CASRVEPLYNEQFF.

This clonotype occurred a few times. The chain links TRBV5-1 to TRBJ2-3; D is perhaps TRBD1 or TRBD2 (5 bases each). Looked up from germline, CDR1 is SGHRS and CDR2 is YFSETQ. The V and J ends lost 0 bases and 0 bases respectively, with 17 bases between them. There are 18 residues in the CDR3. The CDR3 coding sequence is TGCGCCAGCAGCTTGGGGTCGGGGCAGGGCGCGAGCACAGATACGCAGTATTTT. It yields the protein CASSLGSGQGASTDTQYF.

This clonotype has a single count. Written as DNA, the CDR3 is TGTGCCAGCAGCTCCCGGGACCACTACAATGAGCAGTACTTC. Protein: CASSSRDHYNEQYF. V usage is TRBV12-3 or TRBV12-4 and J usage is TRBJ2-7; D is tentatively TRBD1 or TRBD2 (5 bases each). The CDR3 contains 14 residues. Trimming removed 6 bases from V and 7 bases from J, with 19 bases in between.

As DNA, the CDR3 is TGCGCCAGCAGTGAGCTAGCGGGAGGAGGGTCCTACAATGAGCAGTTCTTC. As protein: CASSELAGGGSYNEQFF. This rearrangement joins TRBV10-2 to TRBJ2-1; the match to TRBD2 covers 11 bases. J lost 1 base, V lost 2 bases, and 4 bases had no gene match. Germline V gives CDR1 WSHSY, CDR2 SAAADI. This CDR3 comprises 17 residues.

The chain uses TRBV20-1 and TRBJ1-2, with 7 nucleotides matching TRBD1. J was trimmed by 5 bases and V by 1 base; bases with no gene match: 7. The V gene's germline CDR1 is DFQATT and CDR2 SNEGSKA (reference sequence). This CDR3 comprises 14 residues. The CDR3, as DNA: TGCAGTGCTAGAGCCTCGACAGGGCTTTATGGCTACACCTTC. Protein product: CSARASTGLYGYTF.

This clonotype turned up a few times. A much larger clonotype is one base distant, so this may be a read error. The V gene is TRBV12-3 or TRBV12-4, the J gene TRBJ2-7, with D unclear. The CDR3 totals 11 residues. V was shortened by 7 bases and J by 2 bases, with 6 bases between the two germline ends. The CDR3 bases are TGTGCCAGCACCAACACCTACGAGCAGTACTTC. Residues: CASTNTYEQYF.

The V and J genes are TRBV27 and TRBJ2-7; 8 bases are shared with TRBD2. The CDR3 extends over 12 amino acids. Losses at the gene ends were 4 bases for V and 6 bases for J; bases not matched to a gene: 2. Germline-derived CDR1 and CDR2 are MNHEY and SMNVEV (reference sequence). CDR3 region: CASSWLAGEQYF. CDR3 DNA sequence: TGTGCCAGCAGTTGGCTAGCGGGCGAGCAGTACTTC.

The chain carries TRBV9 and TRBJ2-5; TRBD1 matches at 8 bases. The J segment lost 11 bases and the V segment lost 0 bases, leaving 9 bases of the junction unmatched. The CDR3 sequence is 14 residues long. Germline values: CDR1 SGDLS, CDR2 YYNGEE. CDR3 sequence: CASSVGAGGREQYF. Here the CDR3 DNA reads TGTGCCAGCAGCGTAGGGGCAGGGGGCAGGGAGCAGTACTTC.